These 5 T cell receptor beta chains originate from one sample sequenced in a study of CD8+ T cells in alopecia areata. Treatment denoted: oral pan-JAK inhibitor, 5-10 mg twice daily. In each case, RNA was isolated and then reverse transcribed into cDNA as the sequencing template. Method: immunoSEQ multiplex PCR; TCRdb's copy keeps in-frame clones and lacks some. Among over 95,000 clones listed, 60% to 75% were seen once. Sequences were derived from CD8+ T cells sorted from blood, sampled at week 4, from a patient treated with tofacitinib. The receptor source for this set is a human donor with alopecia areata.

This clone showed up many times. The chain is built from TRBV28 and TRBJ2-7; 8 nucleotides match TRBD1. V shed 8 bases, J shed 5 bases, and the junction held 8 bases outside the gene matches. This CDR3 comprises 13 residues. Germline CDR1 and CDR2: MDHEN and SYDVKM. The CDR3: CASSIQGANEQYF. The DNA for the CDR3 is TGTGCCAGCTCTATTCAGGGGGCGAACGAGCAGTACTTC.

This clone was observed a single time. The chain combines TRBV27 with TRBJ2-7; possibly TRBD1 for D (6 bases). The CDR3 sequence is 15 residues long. The germline gives CDR1 MNHEY, CDR2 SMNVEV (reference sequence). V shed 6 bases and J shed 6 bases, with 21 bases lying between them. CDR3 DNA: TGTGCCAGCAGCCTGGGGGCCTATGGTACTTCCGAGCAGTACTTC. Translated, it gives CASSLGAYGTSEQYF.

This clone occurred a few times. The rearrangement links TRBV7-9 to TRBJ1-1; TRBD1 aligns across 7 bases. Germline CDR1 is SEHNR and CDR2 is FQNEAQ (reference sequence). There are 14 residues in the CDR3. V dropped 5 bases and J dropped 10; count of bases not matched to a gene: 13. In DNA, the CDR3 is TGTGCCAGCAGCCGACAGGGACGGTCCGATGGAGCTTTCTTT. Translating it yields CASSRQGRSDGAFF.

The V call is TRBV7-9, the J call TRBJ1-1; D unresolved. Germline CDR1 SEHNR, CDR2 FQNEAQ (reference sequence). V was trimmed by 1 base and J by 6 bases, leaving 6 bases between them. The CDR3 is 12 residues long. CDR3 region: CASSLEGAEAFF. The CDR3 nucleotides are TGTGCCAGCAGCTTAGAAGGAGCTGAAGCTTTCTTT.

This clone was found a few times. The chain links TRBV27 to TRBJ2-2; a possible D gene is TRBD2 (7 bases). The germline gives CDR1 MNHEY, CDR2 SMNVEV (reference sequence). This CDR3 region has 16 residues. Trimming cost V 7 bases and J 3 bases, with 18 bases left between them. CDR3 protein: CASTLWGGEDTGELFF. For the CDR3, the DNA is TGTGCCAGCACCCTTTGGGGGGGCGAGGACACCGGGGAGCTGTTTTTT.